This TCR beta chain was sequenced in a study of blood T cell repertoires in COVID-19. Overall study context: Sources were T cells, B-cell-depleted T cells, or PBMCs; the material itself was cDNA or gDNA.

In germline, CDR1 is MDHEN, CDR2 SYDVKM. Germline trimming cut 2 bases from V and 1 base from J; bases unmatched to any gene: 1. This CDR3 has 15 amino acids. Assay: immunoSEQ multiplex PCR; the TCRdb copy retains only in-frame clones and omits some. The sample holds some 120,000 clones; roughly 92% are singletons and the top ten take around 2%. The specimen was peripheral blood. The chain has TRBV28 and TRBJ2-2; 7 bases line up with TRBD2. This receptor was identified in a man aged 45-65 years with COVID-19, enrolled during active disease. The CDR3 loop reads CASSLRGGNTGELFF. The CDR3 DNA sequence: TGTGCCAGCAGTTTACGCGGGGGGAACACCGGGGAGCTGTTTTTT.